This entry features one T cell receptor beta chain sequence. Its target antigen remains unknown. No much larger clone is present one base from it, and per-base qualities are unavailable. Participants in the prospective study were enrolled through a virtual design, were aged 18 to 89 years, and lived in roughly 25 United States geographic areas. Cohort assignment in the prospective study relied on participant-reported clinical history from a screening survey and a study questionnaire. For ImmuneRACE Cohort 3, a participant was defined as recovered based on two consecutive negative NP/OP PCR tests, clearance by a healthcare professional, or resolution of symptoms. Each participant in the prospective study had whole blood, serum and a nasopharyngeal or oropharyngeal swab collected by mobile phlebotomists. Prospective study participants could optionally give additional blood draws and questionnaires over an approximately 2-month period. Blood samples from the prospective study were shipped frozen or at room temperature prior to DNA extraction.

TCRbeta CDR3 regions were amplified from genomic DNA using the immunoSEQ Assay, a bias-controlled multiplex PCR. In the source study's methods: The number of nucleated cells in each sample was estimated by amplification of reference gene primers within the assay. To quantify the absolute abundance of each unique TCRbeta CDR3 rearrangement, sequence reads were collapsed and filtered. For each sample, productive Simpson clonality was calculated as the square root of Simpson's diversity index across productive rearrangements. The immuneACCESS repertoire file appears here via TCRdb, limited to in-frame rearrangements. These files lack a portion of the clones; in checked studies, under half of the deficit traces to unresolved V genes, and the cause of the others is not known. V and J calls and clone size are those listed in that table; D and trimming were worked out from the DNA. The sample table shows a few hundred thousand clones, and about 90% are seen once. The ten largest clones capture 2.5% to 3.5% of the sample.

This sample was taken from a study of blood T cell repertoires in COVID-19 (dated by TCRdb to 2018 to 2020). General notes on the study: The collaborator samples originated in the United States, Italy and Spain and spanned the acute and convalescent phases of COVID-19. The prospective study material was composed of cDNA or gDNA derived from T cells, B-cell-depleted T cells, or PBMCs. The dataset comprised deeply sampled blood TCRbeta repertoires from subjects exposed to, actively infected with, or recovered from COVID-19. The repertoires were released in a freely available public database meant as a resource for research on the immune response to SARS-CoV-2. The samples were drawn from two sources: the first 160 participants of the ongoing ImmuneRACE study, and fewer than 1,500 subjects contributed by 6 global collaborators. Sample metadata almost always included a de-identified subject ID, COVID-19 status, age in years and sex. HLA class I and class II types, where available, came from metadata supplied by the sample provider rather than from assay-based typing.

The CDR3 sequence holds 12 residues, the cysteine and phenylalanine included. Only the CDR3 DNA is retained, 36 bases long and in frame from the first base. The V and J ends are trimmed by 2 bases and 10 bases, leaving 11 bases between them. Summary of the overall study and its limitations: The quantity of clinical and demographic metadata differed by source and by participant and was supplied without curation.

Sequencing input: PBMCs or T cells enriched from blood (not recorded which). The chain couples TRBV12-3 or TRBV12-4 to TRBJ1-1; the D gene is perhaps TRBD1, on 5 matching bases. This receptor was identified in a woman aged 25 to 39 who had recovered from COVID-19. The CDR3 corresponds to CASSLRLGGAFF. The DNA sequence is TGTGCCAGCAGTTTAAGATTGGGGGGAGCTTTCTTT.